This T cell receptor beta chain was captured in a study of blood T cell repertoires in COVID-19. Clones were read by immunoSEQ multiplex PCR, and TCRdb kept only the in-frame ones, dropping some. Of fewer than 150,000 clones in the sample, 75% to 85% were seen once. This clonotype was sampled from a man aged 80 or over with acute or convalescent COVID-19. Specimen: peripheral blood.

CDR3 in amino acids: CASSLAGTGTDTQYF. The CDR3, as DNA: TGCGCCAGCAGCTTGGCCGGGACAGGCACAGATACGCAGTATTTT. The rearrangement uses TRBV5-1 and TRBJ2-3; 7 nucleotides line up with TRBD1. This CDR3 spans 15 amino acids. Germline-derived CDR1 and CDR2 are SGHRS and YFSETQ. V trimming: 0 bases; J trimming: 1 base; junction bases outside the gene matches: 2.